Following are 18 T cell receptor beta chains from one sample sequenced in a study of human T cells and chemical hapten exposure. Time point: patch test 1, 2 weeks after DPC sensitization. Documented treatment: therapeutic diphenylcyclopropenone sensitization with weekly scalp DPC. TCRdb re-analysed the RACE reads in MiXCR, keeping a single row per CDR3 protein. The sample consists of some 120,000 distinct CDR3 sequences, 12% of them appearing once. The sample here was whole blood, taken in connection with sensitization to the hapten diphenylcyclopropenone (DPC). The origin of the receptors is a woman aged 45-59 years with alopecia areata. Some clones in this sample may be carry-over from other donors' samples.

This clonotype was recorded at least ten times. The chain has TRBV28 and TRBJ2-7; the D is unclear. Germline V CDR1 and CDR2: MDHEN, SYDVKM. The CDR3 runs to 12 residues. With 4 bases removed from V and 0 bases from J, the gap between germline ends came to 4 bases. CDR3: CASSSVSYEQYF. CDR3 nucleotide sequence: TGTGCCAGCAGTTCCGTCTCCTACGAGCAGTACTTC.

Comment on this clonotype: A much bigger clone sits one base away, suggesting this may be a read error. The chain links TRBV3-1 to TRBJ2-3; D might be TRBD1 or TRBD2, each matching 5 bases. Trimming shortened V by 4 bases and J by 4 bases, and 15 bases separated the two germline ends. The CDR3 totals 15 residues. Germline V gene sequence: CDR1 LGHDT, CDR2 YNNKEL (reference sequence). As DNA, the CDR3 is TGTGCCAGCAGCCGAAGGACTCGGGGCGCAGATACGCAGTATTTT. It is translated as CASSRRTRGADTQYF.

This clonotype was observed a handful of times. V usage is TRBV6-6 and J usage is TRBJ1-6, with D possibly TRBD1 on 5 matching bases. Trimming took off 4 bases at V and 5 bases at J, with 12 bases between the two ends. The CDR3 loop spans 15 amino acids. Germline assignment: CDR1 MNHNY and CDR2 SVGAGI (reference sequence). CDR3 nucleotides: TGTGCCAGCAGTTTTGGGGGACTGGATAATTCACCCCTCCACTTT. This gives the protein CASSFGGLDNSPLHF.

This chain joins TRBV5-1 and TRBJ1-5; 8 positions match TRBD1. Germline V gives CDR1 SGHRS, CDR2 YFSETQ. The V segment lost 5 bases and the J segment 4 bases; nucleotides outside the gene matches: 5. This CDR3 has 14 amino acids. CDR3 sequence reads: CASSLQGGNQPQHF. The CDR3 DNA is TGCGCCAGCAGTTTACAGGGGGGGAATCAGCCCCAGCATTTT.

This clonotype was found a few times. The genes are TRBV20-1 and TRBJ2-5, with a tentative D call TRBD1 (5 bases). The CDR3 runs 15 residues. Trimming pared 0 bases from V and 9 bases from J, leaving 20 bases between. The germline V gene encodes CDR1 DFQATT and CDR2 SNEGSKA (reference sequence). The CDR3 is CSAREGQNPLMAQYF. CDR3 in DNA: TGCAGTGCTAGAGAGGGGCAGAACCCGTTGATGGCCCAGTACTTC.

V usage is TRBV28 and J usage is TRBJ1-1; D is undetermined. Germline values: CDR1 MDHEN, CDR2 SYDVKM. V gave up 4 bases and J gave up 3 bases, with 6 bases separating them. The CDR3 sequence is 12 residues long. CDR3 protein: CASSWRDTEAFF. The CDR3, as DNA: TGTGCCAGCAGTTGGAGGGACACTGAAGCTTTCTTT.

This chain links TRBV29-1 with TRBJ2-3; possibly TRBD1 for D (5 bases). The CDR3 has 14 amino acids. Germline V gene lookup returns CDR1 SQVTM and CDR2 ANQGSEA. Trimming stripped 2 bases from V and 2 bases from J, with 11 bases between. This chain's CDR3 is CSVERQSHTDTQYF. In DNA form, the CDR3 reads TGCAGCGTTGAAAGACAGAGTCACACAGATACGCAGTATTTT.

This clonotype was found a few times. The chain has TRBV29-1 and TRBJ2-3, with D unclear. V lost 5 bases and J 6 bases, leaving 12 bases between the germline ends. CDR1 is SQVTM, CDR2 ANQGSEA, per germline. The CDR3 runs 12 residues. Here the CDR3 reads CSVRASRDTQYF. CDR3 bases: TGCAGCGTTAGGGCCTCCAGGGATACGCAGTATTTT.

This clonotype was counted at least ten times. This chain connects TRBV10-2 to TRBJ1-2; 8 positions agree with TRBD1. This CDR3 region has 15 residues. Germline V gene data show CDR1 as WSHSY and CDR2 as SAAADI. V trimming: 4 bases; J trimming: 2 bases; junction bases outside the gene matches: 6. CDR3 loop: CASSGQTGANYGYTF. In nucleotides, the CDR3 is TGCGCCAGCAGTGGGCAGACAGGGGCGAACTATGGCTACACCTTC.

This clonotype turned up a few times. V and J are TRBV5-1 and TRBJ2-6; the D gene is possibly TRBD2 (6 bases). The CDR3 sequence is 18 residues long. Trimming left V 4 bases short and J 0 bases short, with 17 bases between. CDR1 is SGHRS, CDR2 YFSETQ, per germline. CDR3 region: CASSPTGTPYSGANVLTF. In nucleotides, the CDR3 is TGCGCCAGCAGCCCGACCGGGACTCCTTACTCTGGGGCCAACGTCCTGACTTTC.

The genes are TRBV11-2 and TRBJ2-6, with a weak D call TRBD2 (6 bases). V dropped 8 bases and J dropped 4 bases, with 15 bases sitting between them. Germline assignment: CDR1 SGHAT and CDR2 FQNNGV. This CDR3 has 15 amino acids. The CDR3: CASGTGAEGANVLTF. The CDR3 DNA reads TGTGCCAGCGGGACTGGCGCGGAAGGGGCCAACGTCCTGACTTTC.

For this clonotype: Without the conserved terminal phenylalanine or tryptophan, this CDR3 likely stems from a read error. The DNA for the CDR3 is TGTGCCAGCGGCCGATTCGGACAGGAGTACTATGGCTACACCTCC. It encodes CASGRFGQEYYGYTS. This chain connects TRBV12-3 or TRBV12-4 to TRBJ1-2, with 7 bases aligning to TRBD1. V lost 8 bases, J lost 3 bases, and 12 bases stayed unmatched. The CDR3 has 15 amino acids.

The chain employs TRBV10-3 and TRBJ1-6; 9 positions agree with TRBD1. Per the germline V gene, CDR1 is ENHRY and CDR2 is SYGVKD. J was trimmed by 9 bases and V by 0 bases; bases with no gene match: 9. This CDR3 is built from 17 residues. The CDR3, as DNA: TGTGCCATCAGTGAGTCCCAGGTGACAGGGGGAATTTCACCCCTCCACTTT. It codes for CAISESQVTGGISPLHF.

This clonotype appeared a single time. The chain employs TRBV28 and TRBJ1-2, with 12 positions matching TRBD1. Per the germline V gene, CDR1 is MDHEN and CDR2 is SYDVKM. Trimming took 5 bases from V and 5 from J; bases not matched to a gene: 6. The CDR3 extends over 15 amino acids. The CDR3 sequence is CASSPPGQGAYGYTF. Here the CDR3 DNA reads TGTGCCAGCAGTCCTCCGGGACAGGGGGCTTATGGCTACACCTTC.

This clonotype was observed at least ten times. The chain links TRBV7-9 to TRBJ2-7; D not certain. The germline V gene has CDR1 SEHNR and CDR2 FQNEAQ (reference sequence). V was trimmed by 2 bases and J by 3 bases, leaving 8 bases between them. The CDR3 has 13 residues. The DNA of the CDR3 is TGTGCCAGCAGCTTACCACCTGACTACGAGCAGTACTTC. This encodes CASSLPPDYEQYF.

In this sample, this clonotype turned up a few times. The chain uses TRBV5-5 and TRBJ2-7; a possible D gene is TRBD1 (5 bases). The CDR3 length is 15 residues. CDR1 and CDR2 from the germline V gene are SGHKS and YYEKEE (reference sequence). V was cut by 2 bases and J by 5 bases, with 17 bases left in between. This CDR3 reads CASSFGAVRSDEQYF. CDR3 in DNA: TGTGCCAGCAGCTTTGGGGCTGTGAGGAGTGACGAGCAGTACTTC.

This clonotype was observed many times. V gene TRBV7-6 combines with J gene TRBJ1-5; D is possibly TRBD1 (5 bases). Germline-derived CDR1 and CDR2 are SGHVS and FNYEAQ. The ends were cut back, 5 bases at V and 3 bases at J, with 11 bases in the middle. CDR3 length: 14 residues. The CDR3 here is CASSAGTDNQPQHF. CDR3 coding DNA: TGTGCCAGCAGCGCCGGGACGGACAATCAGCCCCAGCATTTT.

The chain joins TRBV11-2 to TRBJ2-1; D remains unclear. CDR1 SGHAT and CDR2 FQNNGV come from the germline V gene. The CDR3 loop spans 13 amino acids. V dropped 4 bases and J dropped 0 bases, with 4 bases sitting between them. The CDR3 sequence: CASSSHSYNEQFF. Written as DNA, the CDR3 is TGTGCCAGCAGCTCCCACTCCTACAATGAGCAGTTCTTC. The full variable domain, its missing parts supplied by reference TRBV11-2 and TRBJ2-1, is EAGVAQSPRYKIIEKRQSVAFWCNPISGHATLYWYQQILGQGPKLLIQFQNNGVVDDSQLPKDRFSAERLKGVDSTLKIQPAKLEDSAVYLCASSSHSYNEQFFGPGTRLTVL.